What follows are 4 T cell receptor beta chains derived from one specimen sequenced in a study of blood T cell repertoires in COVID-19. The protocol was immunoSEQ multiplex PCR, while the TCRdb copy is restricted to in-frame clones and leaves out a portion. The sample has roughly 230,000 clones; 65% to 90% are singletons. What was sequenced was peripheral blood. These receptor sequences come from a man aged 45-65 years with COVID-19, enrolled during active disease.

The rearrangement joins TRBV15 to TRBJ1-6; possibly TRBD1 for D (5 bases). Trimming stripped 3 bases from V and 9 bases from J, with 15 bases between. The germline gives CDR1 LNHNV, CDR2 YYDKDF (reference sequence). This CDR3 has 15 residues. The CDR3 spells CATSRALGDSSPLHF. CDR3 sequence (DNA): TGTGCCACCAGCAGGGCTTTAGGGGATAGTTCACCCCTCCACTTT.

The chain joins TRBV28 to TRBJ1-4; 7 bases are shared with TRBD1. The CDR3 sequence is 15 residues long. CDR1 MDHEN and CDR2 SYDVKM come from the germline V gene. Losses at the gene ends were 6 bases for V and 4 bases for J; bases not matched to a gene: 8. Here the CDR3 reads CASSGGGVGNEKLFF. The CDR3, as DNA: TGTGCCAGCAGCGGAGGGGGCGTTGGTAATGAAAAACTGTTTTTT.

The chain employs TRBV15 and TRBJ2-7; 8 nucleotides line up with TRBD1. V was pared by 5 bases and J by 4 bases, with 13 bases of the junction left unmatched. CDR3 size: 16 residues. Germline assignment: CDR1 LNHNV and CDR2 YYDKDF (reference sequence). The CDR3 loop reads CATSWDQGALGYEQYF. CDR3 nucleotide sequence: TGTGCCACCAGCTGGGACCAGGGGGCGCTGGGATACGAGCAGTACTTC.

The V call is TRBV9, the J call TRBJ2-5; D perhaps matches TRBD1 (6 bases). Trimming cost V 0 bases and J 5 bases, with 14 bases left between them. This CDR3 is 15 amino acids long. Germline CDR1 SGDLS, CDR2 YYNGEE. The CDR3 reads CASSVEGRGGETQYF. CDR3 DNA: TGTGCCAGCAGCGTAGAGGGCAGGGGTGGCGAGACCCAGTACTTC.